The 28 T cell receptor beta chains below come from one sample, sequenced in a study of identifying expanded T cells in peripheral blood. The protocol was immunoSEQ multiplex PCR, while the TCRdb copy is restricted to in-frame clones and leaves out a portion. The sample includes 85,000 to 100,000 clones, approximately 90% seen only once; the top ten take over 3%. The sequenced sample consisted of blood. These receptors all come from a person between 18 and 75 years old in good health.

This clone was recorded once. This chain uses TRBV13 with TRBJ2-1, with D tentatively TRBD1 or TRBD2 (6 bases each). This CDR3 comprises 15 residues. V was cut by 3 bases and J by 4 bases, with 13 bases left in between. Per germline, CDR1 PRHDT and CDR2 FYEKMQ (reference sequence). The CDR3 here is CASSLGGGTYNEQFF. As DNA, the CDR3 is TGTGCCAGCAGCTTGGGTGGCGGGACATACAATGAGCAGTTCTTC.

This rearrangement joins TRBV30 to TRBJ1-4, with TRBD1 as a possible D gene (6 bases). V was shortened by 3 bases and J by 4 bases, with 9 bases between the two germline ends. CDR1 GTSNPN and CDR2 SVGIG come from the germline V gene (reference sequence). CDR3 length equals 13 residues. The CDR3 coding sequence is TGTGCCTGGAGACCGGGACATAATGAAAAACTGTTTTTT. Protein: CAWRPGHNEKLFF. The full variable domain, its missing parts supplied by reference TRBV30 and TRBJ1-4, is SQTIHQWPATLVQPVGSPLSLECTVEGTSNPNLYWYRQAAGRGLQLLFYSVGIGQISSEVPQNLSASRPQDRQFILSSKKLLLSDSGFYLCAWRPGHNEKLFFGSGTQLSVL.

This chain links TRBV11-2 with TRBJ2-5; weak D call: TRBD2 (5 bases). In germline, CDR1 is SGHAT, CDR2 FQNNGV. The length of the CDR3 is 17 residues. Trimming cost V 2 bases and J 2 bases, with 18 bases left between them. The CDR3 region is CASSLYGAGGRQETQYF. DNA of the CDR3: TGTGCCAGCAGCTTATACGGCGCGGGTGGGCGGCAAGAGACCCAGTACTTC.

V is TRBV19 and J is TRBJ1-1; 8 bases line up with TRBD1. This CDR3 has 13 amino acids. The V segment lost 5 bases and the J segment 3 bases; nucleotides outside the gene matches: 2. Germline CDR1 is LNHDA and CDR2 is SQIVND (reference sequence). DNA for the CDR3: TGTGCCAGTAGTGCGACAGGGGACACTGAAGCTTTCTTT. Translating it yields CASSATGDTEAFF. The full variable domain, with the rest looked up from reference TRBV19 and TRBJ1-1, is DGGITQSPKYLFRKEGQNVTLSCEQNLNHDAMYWYRQDPGQGLRLIYYSQIVNDFQKGDIAEGYSVSREKKESFPLTVTSAQKNPTAFYLCASSATGDTEAFFGQGTRLTVV.

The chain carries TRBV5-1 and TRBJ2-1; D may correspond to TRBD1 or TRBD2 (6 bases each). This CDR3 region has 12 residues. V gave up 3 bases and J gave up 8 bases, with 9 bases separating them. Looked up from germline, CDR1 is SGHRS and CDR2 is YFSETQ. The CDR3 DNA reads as TGCGCCAGCAGCTCAAGGGGGGATGAGCAGTTCTTC. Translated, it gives CASSSRGDEQFF. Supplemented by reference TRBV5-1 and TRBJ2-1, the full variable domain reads KAGVTQTPRYLIKTRGQQVTLSCSPISGHRSVSWYQQTPGQGLQFLFEYFSETQRNKGNFPGRFSGRQFSNSRSEMNVSTLELGDSALYLCASSSRGDEQFFGPGTRLTVL.

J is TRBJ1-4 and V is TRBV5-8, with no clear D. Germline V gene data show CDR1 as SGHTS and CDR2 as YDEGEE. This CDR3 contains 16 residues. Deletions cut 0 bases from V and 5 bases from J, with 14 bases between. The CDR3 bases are TGTGCCAGCAGCTTGGGGGCCGCGTCGTCGAATGAAAAACTGTTTTTT. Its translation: CASSLGAASSNEKLFF.

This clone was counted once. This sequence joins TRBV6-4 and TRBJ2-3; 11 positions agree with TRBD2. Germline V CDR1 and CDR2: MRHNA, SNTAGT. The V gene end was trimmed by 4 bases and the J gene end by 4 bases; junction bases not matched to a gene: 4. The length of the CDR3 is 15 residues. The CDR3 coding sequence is TGTGCCAGCAGTGTCGGGACTAGCGGTGCAGATACGCAGTATTTT. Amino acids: CASSVGTSGADTQYF.

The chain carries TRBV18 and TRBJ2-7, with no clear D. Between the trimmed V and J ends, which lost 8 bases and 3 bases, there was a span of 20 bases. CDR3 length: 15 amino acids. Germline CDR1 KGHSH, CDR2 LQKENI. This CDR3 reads CASPSSPQRHYEQYF. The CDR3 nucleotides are TGTGCCAGCCCTTCGTCGCCACAGAGACACTACGAGCAGTACTTC.

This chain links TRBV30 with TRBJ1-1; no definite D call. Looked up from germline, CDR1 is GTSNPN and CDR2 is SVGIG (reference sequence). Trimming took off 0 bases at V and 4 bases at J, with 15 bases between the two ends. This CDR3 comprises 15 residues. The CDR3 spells CAWSVQWEWGTEAFF. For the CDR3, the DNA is TGTGCCTGGAGTGTACAATGGGAGTGGGGCACTGAAGCTTTCTTT.

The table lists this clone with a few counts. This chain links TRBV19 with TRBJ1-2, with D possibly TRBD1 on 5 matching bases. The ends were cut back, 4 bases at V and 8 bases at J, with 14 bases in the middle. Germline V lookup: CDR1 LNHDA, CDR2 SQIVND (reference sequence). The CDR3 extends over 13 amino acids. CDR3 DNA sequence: TGTGCCAGTAGTAATACAGGCCAAGGGGGCTACACCTTC. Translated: CASSNTGQGGYTF.

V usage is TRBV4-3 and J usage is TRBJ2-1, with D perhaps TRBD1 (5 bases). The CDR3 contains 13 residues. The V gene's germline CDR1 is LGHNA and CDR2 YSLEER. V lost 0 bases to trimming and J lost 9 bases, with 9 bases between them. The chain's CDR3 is CASSQDSGLEQFF. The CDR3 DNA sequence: TGCGCCAGCAGCCAAGATTCAGGGCTTGAGCAGTTCTTC.

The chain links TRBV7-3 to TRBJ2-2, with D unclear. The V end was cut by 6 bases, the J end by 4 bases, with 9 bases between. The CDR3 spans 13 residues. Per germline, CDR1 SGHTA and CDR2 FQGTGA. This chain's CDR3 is CASSRDTTGELFF. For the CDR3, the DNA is TGTGCCAGCAGTCGTGACACCACCGGGGAGCTGTTTTTT.

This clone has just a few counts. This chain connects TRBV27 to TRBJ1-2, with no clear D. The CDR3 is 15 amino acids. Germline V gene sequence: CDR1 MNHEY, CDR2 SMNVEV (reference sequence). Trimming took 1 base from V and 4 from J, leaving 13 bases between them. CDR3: CASSLLRDTSYGYTF. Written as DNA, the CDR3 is TGTGCCAGCAGTTTATTGCGGGATACAAGCTATGGCTACACCTTC.

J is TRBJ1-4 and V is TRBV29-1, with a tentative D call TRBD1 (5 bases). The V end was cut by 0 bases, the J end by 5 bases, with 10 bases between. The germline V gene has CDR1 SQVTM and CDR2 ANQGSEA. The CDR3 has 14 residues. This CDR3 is CSVEDRGKNEKLFF. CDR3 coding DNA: TGCAGCGTTGAAGATCGGGGGAAGAATGAAAAACTGTTTTTT.

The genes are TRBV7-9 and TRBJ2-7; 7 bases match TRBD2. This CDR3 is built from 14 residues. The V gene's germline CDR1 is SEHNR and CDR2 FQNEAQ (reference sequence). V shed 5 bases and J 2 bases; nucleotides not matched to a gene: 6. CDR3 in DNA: TGTGCCAGCAGCCCAGGCGGGGGACCCTACGAGCAGTACTTC. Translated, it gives CASSPGGGPYEQYF.

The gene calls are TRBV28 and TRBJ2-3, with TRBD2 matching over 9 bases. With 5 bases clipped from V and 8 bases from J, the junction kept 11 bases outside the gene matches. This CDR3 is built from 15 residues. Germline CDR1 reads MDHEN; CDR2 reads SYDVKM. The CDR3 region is CASSPGLALVGTQYF. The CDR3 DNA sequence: TGTGCCAGCAGTCCGGGACTAGCATTAGTTGGTACGCAGTATTTT.

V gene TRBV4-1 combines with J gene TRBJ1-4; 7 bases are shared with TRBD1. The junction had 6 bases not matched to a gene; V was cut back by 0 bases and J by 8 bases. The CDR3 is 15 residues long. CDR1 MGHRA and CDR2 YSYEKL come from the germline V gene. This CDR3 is CASSQERGLREKLFF. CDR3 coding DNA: TGCGCCAGCAGCCAAGAGAGGGGGCTGAGGGAAAAACTGTTTTTT.

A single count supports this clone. CDR3 sequence: CASSETRGTAYGYTF. In DNA, the CDR3 is TGTGCCAGCAGTGAAACGAGGGGGACAGCCTATGGCTACACCTTC. The chain combines TRBV6-1 with TRBJ1-2; TRBD1 matches 7 bases. The V gene end was trimmed by 2 bases and the J gene end by 4 bases; junction bases not matched to a gene: 7. CDR3 length: 15 amino acids. Per the germline V gene, CDR1 is MNHNS and CDR2 is SASEGT.

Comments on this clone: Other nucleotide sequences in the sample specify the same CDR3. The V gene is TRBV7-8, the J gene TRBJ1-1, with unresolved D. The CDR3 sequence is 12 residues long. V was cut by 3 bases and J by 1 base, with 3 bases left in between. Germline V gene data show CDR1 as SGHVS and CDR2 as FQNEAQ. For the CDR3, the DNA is TGTGCCAGCAGCTTCGGGAACACTGAAGCTTTCTTT. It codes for CASSFGNTEAFF.

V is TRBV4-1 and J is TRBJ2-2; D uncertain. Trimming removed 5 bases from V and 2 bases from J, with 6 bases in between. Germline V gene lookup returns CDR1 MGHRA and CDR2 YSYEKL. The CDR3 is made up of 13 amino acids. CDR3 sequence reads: CASSFENTGELFF. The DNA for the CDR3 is TGCGCCAGCAGCTTTGAAAACACCGGGGAGCTGTTTTTT.

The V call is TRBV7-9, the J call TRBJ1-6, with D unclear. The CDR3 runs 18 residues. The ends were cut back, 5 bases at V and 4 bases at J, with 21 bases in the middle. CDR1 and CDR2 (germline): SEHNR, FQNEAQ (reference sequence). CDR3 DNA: TGTGCCAGCAGCCCAGCAGCCGACGGAGCGACTTATAATTCACCCCTCCACTTT. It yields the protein CASSPAADGATYNSPLHF.

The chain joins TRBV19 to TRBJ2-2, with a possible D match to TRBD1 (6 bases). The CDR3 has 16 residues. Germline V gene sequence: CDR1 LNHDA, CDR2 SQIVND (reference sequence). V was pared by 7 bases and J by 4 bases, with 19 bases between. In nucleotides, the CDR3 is TGTGCCAGTAAACCAAGACAGGAGTTGAGCACCGGGGAGCTGTTTTTT. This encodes CASKPRQELSTGELFF.

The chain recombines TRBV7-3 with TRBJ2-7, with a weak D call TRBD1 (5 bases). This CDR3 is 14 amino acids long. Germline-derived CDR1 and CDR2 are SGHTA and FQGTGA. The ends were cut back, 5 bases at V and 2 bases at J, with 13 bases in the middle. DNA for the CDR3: TGTGCCAGCAGCCCCCTGGGGCCCACCTACGAGCAGTACTTC. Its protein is CASSPLGPTYEQYF. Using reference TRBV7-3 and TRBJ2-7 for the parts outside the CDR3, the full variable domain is GAGVSQTPSNKVTEKGKYVELRCDPISGHTALYWYRQSLGQGPEFLIYFQGTGAADDSGLPNDRFFAVRPEGSVSTLKIQRTERGDSAVYLCASSPLGPTYEQYFGPGTRLTVT.

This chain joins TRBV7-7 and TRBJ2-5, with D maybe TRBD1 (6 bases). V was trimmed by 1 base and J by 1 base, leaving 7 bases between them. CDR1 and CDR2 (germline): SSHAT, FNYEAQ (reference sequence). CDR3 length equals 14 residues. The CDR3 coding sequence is TGTGCCAGCAGCTTAGGGACAGTCCAAGAGACCCAGTACTTC. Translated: CASSLGTVQETQYF.

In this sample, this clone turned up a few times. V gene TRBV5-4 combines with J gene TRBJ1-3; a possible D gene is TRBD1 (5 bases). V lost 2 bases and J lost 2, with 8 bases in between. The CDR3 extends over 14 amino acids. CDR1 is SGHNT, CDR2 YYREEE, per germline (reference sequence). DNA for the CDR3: TGTGCCAGCAGCTTCGGGGGTACTGGAAACACCATATATTTT. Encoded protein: CASSFGGTGNTIYF. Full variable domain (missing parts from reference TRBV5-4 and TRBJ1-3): ETGVTQSPTHLIKTRGQQVTLRCSSQSGHNTVSWYQQALGQGPQFIFQYYREEENGRGNFPPRFSGLQFPNYSSELNVNALELDDSALYLCASSFGGTGNTIYFGEGSWLTVV.

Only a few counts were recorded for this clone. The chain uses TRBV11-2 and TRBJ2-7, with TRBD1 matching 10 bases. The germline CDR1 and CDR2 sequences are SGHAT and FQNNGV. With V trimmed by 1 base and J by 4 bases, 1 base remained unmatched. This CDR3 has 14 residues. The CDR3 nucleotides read TGTGCCAGCAGCTTAGGGGGACAGGGGTACGAGCAGTACTTC. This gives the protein CASSLGGQGYEQYF.

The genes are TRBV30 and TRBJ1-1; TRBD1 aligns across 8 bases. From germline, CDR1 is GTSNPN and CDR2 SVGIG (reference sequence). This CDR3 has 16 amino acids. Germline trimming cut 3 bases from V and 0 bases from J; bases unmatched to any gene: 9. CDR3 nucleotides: TGTGCCTGGAGGGCGACAGGGGTGGCTTTGAACACTGAAGCTTTCTTT. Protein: CAWRATGVALNTEAFF.

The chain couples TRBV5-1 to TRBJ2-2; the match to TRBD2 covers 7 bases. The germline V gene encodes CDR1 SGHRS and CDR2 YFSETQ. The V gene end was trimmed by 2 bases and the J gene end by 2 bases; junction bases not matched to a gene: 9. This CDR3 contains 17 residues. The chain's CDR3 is CASSFTSALSNTGELFF. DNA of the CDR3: TGCGCCAGCAGCTTTACTAGCGCTCTGAGTAACACCGGGGAGCTGTTTTTT. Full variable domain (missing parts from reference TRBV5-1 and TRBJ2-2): KAGVTQTPRYLIKTRGQQVTLSCSPISGHRSVSWYQQTPGQGLQFLFEYFSETQRNKGNFPGRFSGRQFSNSRSEMNVSTLELGDSALYLCASSFTSALSNTGELFFGEGSRLTVL.